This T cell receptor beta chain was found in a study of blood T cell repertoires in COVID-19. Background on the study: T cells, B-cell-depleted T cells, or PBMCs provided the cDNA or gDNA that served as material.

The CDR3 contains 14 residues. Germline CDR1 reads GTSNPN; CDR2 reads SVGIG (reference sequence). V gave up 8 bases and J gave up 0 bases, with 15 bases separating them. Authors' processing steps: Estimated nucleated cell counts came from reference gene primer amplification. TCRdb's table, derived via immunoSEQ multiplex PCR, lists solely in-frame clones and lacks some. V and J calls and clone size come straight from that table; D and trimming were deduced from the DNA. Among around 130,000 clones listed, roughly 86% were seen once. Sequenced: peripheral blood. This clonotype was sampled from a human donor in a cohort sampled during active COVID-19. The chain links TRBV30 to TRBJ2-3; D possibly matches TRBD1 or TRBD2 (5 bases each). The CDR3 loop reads CAGTILGSTDTQYF. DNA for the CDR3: TGTGCCGGGACCATCCTAGGTAGCACAGATACGCAGTATTTT.